This T cell receptor (beta chain) was sequenced during a study of cytomegalovirus exposure and HLA in healthy donors. About the study: Approximately 180 million T cells yielded 100 million to 130 million unique TCR beta sequences, as an earlier analysis found. Whole-study results and caveats: Cytomegalovirus status, reportedly, was diagnosed with high specificity and sensitivity by the classifier.

In the case of this clone: Its antigen is unidentified.

The PCR employed 60 Vbeta primers together with 13 Jbeta primers. Only in-frame clones appear in the TCRdb table, and some are missing; sequencing was by immunoSEQ multiplex PCR. The table lists over 150,000 clones, about 80% of them singletons. Germline trimming cut 1 base from V and 7 bases from J; bases unmatched to any gene: 7. The CDR3 runs to 14 residues. Germline values: CDR1 SGHRS, CDR2 YFSETQ. The gene calls are TRBV5-1 and TRBJ1-1; 7 nucleotides line up with TRBD1. This clonotype was obtained from a woman aged 45-65 years in good health and CMV-seronegative. The specimen was PBMCs. For the CDR3, the DNA is TGCGCCAGCAGCTTGATGGGACAGCCGGGTGAAGCTTTCTTT. Translated, it gives CASSLMGQPGEAFF.